This TCR beta chain was captured by sequencing in a study of response to subunit inactivated influenza vaccine. Study observations and caveats: Authors proposed each seasonal influenza vaccination draws in few new T cells.

Comments on this clonotype: What it binds is not known.

Using its own MiXCR run on the RT-PCR reads, TCRdb lists one record per CDR3 protein. Of roughly 760,000 distinct CDR3 sequences listed, less than 25% are singletons. The sequence derives from a man aged 45 to 65 who received an inactivated influenza vaccine. The source material was PBMCs from blood, sampled about 5 days after vaccination.

The CDR3 bases are TGCGCCAGCAGCTCAACTAGCGGGAGGGAGAGGTACCAAGAGACCCAGTACTTC. It is translated as CASSSTSGRERYQETQYF. V and J are TRBV5-1 and TRBJ2-5, with 13 bases identical to TRBD2. This CDR3 spans 18 amino acids. V trimming: 3 bases; J trimming: 0 bases; junction bases outside the gene matches: 8. The germline gives CDR1 SGHRS, CDR2 YFSETQ.